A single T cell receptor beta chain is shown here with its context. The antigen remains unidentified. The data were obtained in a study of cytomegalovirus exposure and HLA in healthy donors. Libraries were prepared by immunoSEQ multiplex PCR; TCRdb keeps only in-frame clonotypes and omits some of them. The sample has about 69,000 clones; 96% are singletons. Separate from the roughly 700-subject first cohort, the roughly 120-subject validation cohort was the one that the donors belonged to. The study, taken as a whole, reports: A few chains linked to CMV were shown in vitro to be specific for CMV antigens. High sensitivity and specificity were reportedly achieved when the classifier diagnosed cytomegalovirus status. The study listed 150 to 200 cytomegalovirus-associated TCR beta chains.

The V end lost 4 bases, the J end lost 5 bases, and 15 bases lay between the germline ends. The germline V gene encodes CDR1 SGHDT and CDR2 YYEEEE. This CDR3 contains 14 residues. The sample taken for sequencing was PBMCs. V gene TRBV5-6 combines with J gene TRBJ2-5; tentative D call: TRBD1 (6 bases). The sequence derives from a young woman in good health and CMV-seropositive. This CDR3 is CASSHQGSRETQYF. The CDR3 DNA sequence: TGTGCCAGCAGCCACCAGGGGTCCCGGGAGACCCAGTACTTC. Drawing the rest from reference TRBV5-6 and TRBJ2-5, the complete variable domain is DAGVTQSPTHLIKTRGQQVTLRCSPKSGHDTVSWYQQALGQGPQFIFQYYEEEERQRGNFPDRFSGHQFPNYSSELNVNALLLGDSALYLCASSHQGSRETQYFGPGTRLLVL.